Following are 8 T cell receptor beta chains from one sample sequenced in a study of shared clonotypes between healthy human individuals. Sequencing was performed with immunoSEQ multiplex PCR; in TCRdb, only in-frame clones are kept and a portion is missing. Of about 680,000 clones detected, 74% appear once; the ten largest clones hold less than 2%. The specimen sequenced was memory CD4+ T cells sorted from blood. Indicated subset: CD45RA-negative fraction. These receptors originate from a woman between 25 and 40 years old in good health.

The chain has TRBV7-3 and TRBJ2-7; 7 bases are a match to TRBD2. Germline trimming cut 1 base from V and 5 bases from J; bases unmatched to any gene: 8. The CDR3 sequence is 15 residues long. Germline V gene lookup returns CDR1 SGHTA and CDR2 FQGTGA. CDR3 sequence: CASSLIGGSGNEQYF. The CDR3 nucleotides are TGTGCCAGCAGCTTAATAGGCGGGAGCGGCAACGAGCAGTACTTC. The whole variable domain, filled in from reference TRBV7-3 and TRBJ2-7, reads GAGVSQTPSNKVTEKGKYVELRCDPISGHTALYWYRQSLGQGPEFLIYFQGTGAADDSGLPNDRFFAVRPEGSVSTLKIQRTERGDSAVYLCASSLIGGSGNEQYFGPGTRLTVT.

The chain carries TRBV27 and TRBJ2-1; 7 bases align to TRBD2. The CDR3 loop spans 15 amino acids. Germline V gives CDR1 MNHEY, CDR2 SMNVEV (reference sequence). J was trimmed by 9 bases and V by 5 bases; bases with no gene match: 13. The CDR3 region has the DNA TGTGCCAGCAGTGGTCGACTGGGGGGGGTCGGTGAGCAGTTCTTC. Amino acids: CASSGRLGGVGEQFF.

This clone came up once. CDR3 residues: CASSYSREGSSPLHF. CDR3 in DNA: TGTGCCAGCAGTTACTCGAGGGAAGGGAGTTCACCCCTCCACTTT. The J gene is TRBJ1-6, the V gene TRBV6-5; D gene uncertain. Germline V gives CDR1 MNHEY, CDR2 SVGAGI. The ends were cut back, 0 bases at V and 9 bases at J, with 12 bases in the middle. The CDR3 spans 15 residues.

This clone was counted once. V and J are TRBV7-2 and TRBJ2-7; D remains ambiguous. The CDR3 spans 15 residues. Germline CDR1 is SGHTA and CDR2 is FQGNSA. The V gene lost 1 base and the J gene lost 3 bases, with 13 bases spanning the gap. CDR3 protein: CASSLDKGRSYEQYF. The DNA of the CDR3 is TGTGCCAGCAGCTTAGATAAGGGTAGGAGCTACGAGCAGTACTTC.

The chain has TRBV5-6 and TRBJ1-5; D not resolved. Trimming left V 1 base short and J 2 bases short, with 16 bases between. CDR1 is SGHDT and CDR2 is YYEEEE in the germline V gene. The CDR3 has 17 amino acids. The CDR3 reads CASSLYVGRSRNQPQHF. Written as DNA, the CDR3 is TGTGCCAGCAGCTTGTATGTTGGTCGGAGCCGCAATCAGCCCCAGCATTTT.

This sequence joins TRBV5-4 and TRBJ2-2; no definite D call. The CDR3 is made up of 14 amino acids. The germline V and J ends were trimmed by 0 bases and 1 base, with 4 bases remaining between them. Per the germline V gene, CDR1 is SGHNT and CDR2 is YYREEE (reference sequence). DNA of the CDR3: TGTGCCAGCAGCTTGGTTCAGAACACCGGGGAGCTGTTTTTT. Amino acid sequence: CASSLVQNTGELFF.

V is TRBV7-9 and J is TRBJ2-5; a possible D gene is TRBD1 (5 bases). Trimming took off 0 bases at V and 9 bases at J, with 17 bases between the two ends. This CDR3 is built from 15 residues. CDR1 is SEHNR and CDR2 is FQNEAQ in the germline V gene (reference sequence). CDR3 protein: CASSLAGAGQGAQYF. As DNA, the CDR3 is TGTGCCAGCAGCTTAGCGGGCGCCGGGCAAGGGGCCCAGTACTTC.

This clone was observed a handful of times. The sample has other DNA sequences that encode this CDR3 too. This chain joins TRBV28 and TRBJ2-7; the match to TRBD1 covers 8 bases. The CDR3 is made up of 14 amino acids. Germline CDR1 reads MDHEN; CDR2 reads SYDVKM. After removal of 6 bases from V and 4 bases from J, the junction contained 8 bases not matched to a gene. This CDR3 is CASSLDRVRYEQYF. CDR3 DNA sequence: TGTGCCAGCAGCTTGGACAGGGTCCGTTACGAGCAGTACTTC.